A single sample is the source of the 14 T cell receptor beta chains below, sequenced in a study of blood T cell repertoires in COVID-19. Assay: immunoSEQ multiplex PCR; the TCRdb copy retains only in-frame clones and omits some. The table includes fewer than 300,000 clones, around 89% detected once. What was sequenced was PBMCs or T cells enriched from blood (not recorded which). The origin of the receptors is a man between 40 and 49 years old who had recovered from COVID-19.

The chain combines TRBV7-8 with TRBJ2-7, with TRBD1 matching over 7 bases. V was clipped by 5 bases and J by 2 bases; unmatched bases: 9. The germline gives CDR1 SGHVS, CDR2 FQNEAQ. The CDR3 sequence is 15 residues long. In DNA form, the CDR3 reads TGTGCCAGCAGCCAACGGGACAGTCGGACCTACGAGCAGTACTTC. Translating gives CASSQRDSRTYEQYF.

A remark on this clone: The CDR3 does not end in the conserved phenylalanine or tryptophan, so this is likely a read error. The DNA is omitted, as the CDR3 cannot be located on it reliably, and the CDR3 follows TCRdb's listing. The chain links TRBV6-1 to TRBJ2-7; the table's D gene call, TRBD1, was not cross checked with the DNA. Germline CDR1 is MNHNS and CDR2 is SASEGT. Inclusive of both ends, the CDR3 amounts to 13 amino acids. The CDR3 reads CASSEVGRDKVYY.

The rearrangement joins TRBV9 to TRBJ1-4; possible D gene TRBD1, 6 bases. From germline, CDR1 is SGDLS and CDR2 YYNGEE. Trimming left V 3 bases short and J 3 bases short, with 21 bases between. This CDR3 is 18 amino acids long. The CDR3 reads CASSARGDTGRANEKLFF. The CDR3, as DNA: TGTGCCAGCAGCGCGCGGGGGGACACAGGGCGCGCTAATGAAAAACTGTTTTTT. Together with reference TRBV9 and TRBJ1-4, the CDR3 gives the full variable domain: DSGVTQTPKHLITATGQRVTLRCSPRSGDLSVYWYQQSLDQGLQFLIQYYNGEERAKGNILERFSAQQFPDLHSELNLSSLELGDSALYFCASSARGDTGRANEKLFFGSGTQLSVL.

This clone came up once. The chain has TRBV18 and TRBJ2-5; D possibly corresponds to TRBD2 (6 bases). Trimming stripped 6 bases from V and 5 bases from J, with 10 bases between. Germline CDR1 and CDR2: KGHSH and LQKENI. The CDR3 is 12 residues long. DNA for the CDR3: TGTGCCAGCTCTATCCGGGGGGAGACCCAGTACTTC. Its translation is CASSIRGETQYF.

J is TRBJ1-1 and V is TRBV29-1; TRBD1 might be the D (5 bases). This CDR3 spans 11 amino acids. In germline, CDR1 is SQVTM, CDR2 ANQGSEA. V was clipped by 8 bases and J by 3 bases, with 10 bases between them. The CDR3 loop reads CSPDKYTEAFF. CDR3 bases: TGCAGCCCGGACAAATACACTGAAGCTTTCTTT.

The chain recombines TRBV19 with TRBJ1-5, with TRBD1 identical over 9 bases. Germline V lookup: CDR1 LNHDA, CDR2 SQIVND (reference sequence). The CDR3 loop spans 16 amino acids. Unmatched junction bases numbered 12, after V lost 9 bases and J lost 3 bases. The CDR3 DNA sequence: TGTGCCAGCCTCCCCGGGACAGGGAGGTTCAATCAGCCCCAGCATTTT. The encoded protein is CASLPGTGRFNQPQHF.

This clone was picked up a small number of times. The chain employs TRBV3-1 (or the pseudogene TRBV3-2) and TRBJ1-2; maybe TRBD1 (5 bases). Trimming left V 1 base short and J 6 bases short, with 9 bases between. The CDR3 spans 13 residues. Germline CDR1 is LGHDT and CDR2 is YNNKEL (reference sequence). The CDR3 coding sequence is TGTGCCAGCAGCCAAGGGCAAGGGGATGGCTACACCTTC. It specifies CASSQGQGDGYTF.

The rearrangement links TRBV4-2 to TRBJ2-1; 7 bases are a match to TRBD2. This CDR3 contains 19 residues. The germline V gene has CDR1 LGHNA and CDR2 YNFKEQ. The V segment lost 0 bases and the J segment 2 bases; nucleotides outside the gene matches: 13. The CDR3 coding sequence is TGTGCCAGCAGCCAAGAGTTTGGTAGCGGGCTACCCGCCTACAATGAGCAGTTCTTC. This encodes CASSQEFGSGLPAYNEQFF.

The chain carries TRBV7-2 and TRBJ1-1, with 8 bases lining up with TRBD1. Germline V gene data show CDR1 as SGHTA and CDR2 as FQGNSA. The CDR3 is 15 amino acids. V lost 1 base, J lost 3 bases, and 4 bases stayed unmatched. The CDR3 bases are TGTGCCAGCAGCTTAGGGACAGGGTGGGACACTGAAGCTTTCTTT. The encoded protein is CASSLGTGWDTEAFF.

The rearrangement uses TRBV24-1 and TRBJ2-7; weak D call: TRBD1 (6 bases). Germline V gives CDR1 KGHDR, CDR2 SFDVKD. The V end was cut by 7 bases, the J end by 0 bases, with 12 bases between. The CDR3 sequence is 14 residues long. The CDR3 spells CATRPTGISYEQYF. CDR3 in DNA: TGTGCCACCAGACCGACAGGAATCTCCTACGAGCAGTACTTC.

The V call is TRBV7-9, the J call TRBJ1-2; 8 bases fit TRBD1. V lost 4 bases to trimming and J lost 4 bases; unmatched junction nucleotides: 14. This CDR3 region has 17 residues. The germline CDR1 and CDR2 sequences are SEHNR and FQNEAQ (reference sequence). The CDR3 sequence is CASSSVLQPTGVYGYTF. The CDR3 DNA reads TGTGCCAGCAGCTCCGTACTTCAGCCGACAGGGGTCTATGGCTACACCTTC.

In DNA, the CDR3 is TGCGCCAGCAGTCGGGACAGTACCTTCAATCAGCCCCAGCATTTT. This gives the protein CASSRDSTFNQPQHF. The chain combines TRBV5-1 with TRBJ1-5; TRBD1 aligns across 7 bases. V was clipped by 5 bases and J by 3 bases; unmatched bases: 8. The CDR3 is 15 amino acids. CDR1 and CDR2 from the germline V gene are SGHRS and YFSETQ.

The chain combines TRBV4-1 with TRBJ2-5; 10 nucleotides agree with TRBD1. This CDR3 is 15 amino acids long. V trimming: 1 base; J trimming: 3 bases; junction bases outside the gene matches: 2. The germline V gene encodes CDR1 MGHRA and CDR2 YSYEKL. The CDR3 DNA reads as TGCGCCAGCAGCCAAGGGACAGGGGGAAAAGAGACCCAGTACTTC. Its translation: CASSQGTGGKETQYF.

The CDR3 spells CASSQDTISASGSYEQYF. CDR3 sequence (DNA): TGTGCCAGCAGCCAAGACACAATCTCGGCTAGCGGCTCCTACGAGCAGTACTTC. The V gene is TRBV3-1 (or the pseudogene TRBV3-2), the J gene TRBJ2-7, with TRBD2 identical over 7 bases. V lost 0 bases, J lost 0 bases, and 11 bases stayed unmatched. CDR3 length: 18 residues. Germline CDR1 is LGHDT and CDR2 is YNNKEL (reference sequence).